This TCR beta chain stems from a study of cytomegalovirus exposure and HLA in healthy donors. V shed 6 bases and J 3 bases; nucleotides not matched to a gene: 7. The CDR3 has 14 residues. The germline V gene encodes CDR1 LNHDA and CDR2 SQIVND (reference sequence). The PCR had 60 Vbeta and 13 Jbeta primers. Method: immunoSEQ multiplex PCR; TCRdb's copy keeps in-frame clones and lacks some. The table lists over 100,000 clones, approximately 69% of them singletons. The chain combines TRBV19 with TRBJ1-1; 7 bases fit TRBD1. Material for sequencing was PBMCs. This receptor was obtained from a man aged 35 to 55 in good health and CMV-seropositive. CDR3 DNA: TGTGCCAGTAGAACCGCAGGGGGTGACACTGAAGCTTTCTTT. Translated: CASRTAGGDTEAFF.